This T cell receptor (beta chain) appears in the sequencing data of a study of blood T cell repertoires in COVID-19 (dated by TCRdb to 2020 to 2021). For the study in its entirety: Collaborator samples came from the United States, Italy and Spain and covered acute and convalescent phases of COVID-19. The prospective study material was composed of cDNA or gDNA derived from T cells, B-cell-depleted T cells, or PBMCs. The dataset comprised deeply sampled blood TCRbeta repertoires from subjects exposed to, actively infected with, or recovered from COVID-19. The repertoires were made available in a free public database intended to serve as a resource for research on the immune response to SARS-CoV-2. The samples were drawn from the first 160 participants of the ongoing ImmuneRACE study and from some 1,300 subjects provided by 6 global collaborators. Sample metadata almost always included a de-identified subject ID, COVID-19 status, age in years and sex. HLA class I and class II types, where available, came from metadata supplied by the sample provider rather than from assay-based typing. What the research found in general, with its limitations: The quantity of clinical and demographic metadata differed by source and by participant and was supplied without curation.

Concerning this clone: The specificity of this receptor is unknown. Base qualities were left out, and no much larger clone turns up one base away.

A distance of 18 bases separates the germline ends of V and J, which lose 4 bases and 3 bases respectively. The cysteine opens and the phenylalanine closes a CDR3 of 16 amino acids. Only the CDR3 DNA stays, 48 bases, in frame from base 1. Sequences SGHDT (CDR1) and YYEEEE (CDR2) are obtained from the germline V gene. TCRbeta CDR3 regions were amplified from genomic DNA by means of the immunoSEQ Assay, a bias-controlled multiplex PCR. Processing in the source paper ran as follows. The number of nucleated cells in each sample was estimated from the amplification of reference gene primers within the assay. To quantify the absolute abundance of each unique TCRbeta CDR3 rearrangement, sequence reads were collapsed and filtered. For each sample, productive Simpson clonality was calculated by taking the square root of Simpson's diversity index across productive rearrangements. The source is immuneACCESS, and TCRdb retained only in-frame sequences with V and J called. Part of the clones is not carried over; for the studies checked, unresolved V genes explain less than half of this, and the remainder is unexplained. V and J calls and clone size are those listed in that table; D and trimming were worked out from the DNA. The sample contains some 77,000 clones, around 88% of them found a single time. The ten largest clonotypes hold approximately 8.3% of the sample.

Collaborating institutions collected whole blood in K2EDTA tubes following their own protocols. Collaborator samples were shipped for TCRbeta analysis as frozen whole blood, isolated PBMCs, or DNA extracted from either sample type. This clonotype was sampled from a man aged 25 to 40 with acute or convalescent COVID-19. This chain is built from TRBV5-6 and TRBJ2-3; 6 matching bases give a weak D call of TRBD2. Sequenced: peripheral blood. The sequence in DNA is TGTGCCAGCAGCATTGGTGTTGTGCGGGGAACAGATACGCAGTATTTT. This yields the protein CASSIGVVRGTDTQYF.